This T cell receptor beta chain was recovered during a study of T cell repertoires in ileal Crohn's disease. Study context: Thiopurines (around 11) or anti-TNF agents (more than 17) were given postoperatively to about half.

Libraries were prepared by immunoSEQ multiplex PCR; TCRdb keeps only in-frame clonotypes and omits some of them. This table has around 15,000 clones, about 75% appearing once. This sequence was found in an adult with Crohn's disease. Source material: ileal tissue.

The CDR3 sequence: CASSRPSGGAYNEQFF. Written as DNA, the CDR3 is TGCGCCAGCAGCCGCCCCAGCGGGGGGGCCTACAATGAGCAGTTCTTC. V is TRBV4-1 and J is TRBJ2-1; 10 bases match TRBD2. This CDR3 is 16 amino acids long. CDR1 is MGHRA, CDR2 YSYEKL, per germline. V was pared by 4 bases and J by 2 bases, with 5 bases of the junction left unmatched.